The rows below give T cell receptor beta chains drawn from one sample of a study of blood T cell repertoires in COVID-19. The assay was immunoSEQ multiplex PCR, and TCRdb's table has in-frame clones only and misses some. The sample includes about 150,000 clones, about 90% of them seen just once. Sequencing input: peripheral blood. The receptors stem from a man aged 45-60 years with acute or convalescent COVID-19. Each CDR3 is given with its conserved first and last residue. Fields, in order: clone size, V gene, D gene, J gene, CDR3 protein, CDR3 DNA. The D gene is left open where the match is weak. Rows give clone size only sometimes, using once, few, many, or a class for an expanded clone.

-	TRBV5-8	-	TRBJ2-6	CASSSERRGSGANVLTF	TGTGCCAGCAGCTCTGAGCGGAGGGGCTCTGGGGCCAACGTCCTGACTTTC
-	TRBV29-1	TRBD1	TRBJ2-5	CSGRQGSETQYF	TGCAGCGGACGACAGGGGTCTGAGACCCAGTACTTC
-	TRBV27	-	TRBJ2-7	CASSFNGPYEQYF	TGTGCCAGCAGTTTTAACGGTCCCTACGAGCAGTACTTC
-	TRBV6-5	-	TRBJ1-5	CASSYSRGSPGQPQHF	TGTGCCAGCAGTTACTCGCGGGGATCGCCCGGTCAGCCCCAGCATTTT
-	TRBV20-1	TRBD1	TRBJ1-2	CSASPGQGILYGYTF	TGCAGTGCTAGTCCGGGACAGGGGATCCTCTATGGCTACACCTTC
-	TRBV6-2/TRBV6-3	-	TRBJ2-1	CASSYPLLATVDEQFF	TGTGCCAGCAGTTACCCTTTACTAGCTACCGTCGATGAGCAGTTCTTC
once	TRBV7-3	TRBD1	TRBJ2-5	CASSLIARGRGSGAGGTQYF	TGTGCCAGCAGCTTAATAGCCAGGGGGCGAGGTAGCGGCGCAGGGGGGACCCAGTACTTC
-	TRBV7-2	-	TRBJ2-1	CASSPSTGYNEQFF	TGTGCCAGCAGCCCCTCGACAGGCTACAATGAGCAGTTCTTC
-	TRBV11-2	TRBD1	TRBJ2-5	CASRDDRGTQETQYF	TGTGCCAGCAGAGACGACAGGGGGACACAAGAGACCCAGTACTTC
once	TRBV9	TRBD2	TRBJ2-7	CASSEGTSGIDEQYF	TGTGCCAGCAGCGAAGGGACTAGCGGGATTGACGAGCAGTACTTC
-	TRBV30	-	TRBJ1-3	CAWMMQGPGNTIYF	TGTGCCTGGATGATGCAGGGGCCTGGAAACACCATATATTTT
once	TRBV3-1/TRBV3-2	-	TRBJ1-5	CASSQGPSNQPQHF	TGTGCCAGCAGTCAGGGGCCGAGCAATCAGCCCCAGCATTTT
-	TRBV3-1/TRBV3-2	TRBD1	TRBJ1-2	CASSSTDRSHYGYTF	TGTGCCAGCAGCTCGACGGACAGGAGCCACTATGGCTACACCTTC
-	TRBV7-3	-	TRBJ1-3	CASSLNRGNTIYF	TGTGCCAGCAGCTTAAACAGGGGAAACACCATATATTTT
-	TRBV28	-	TRBJ1-5	CASSPQQVGNQPQHF	TGTGCCAGCAGCCCCCAACAGGTGGGAAATCAGCCCCAGCATTTT
-	TRBV5-1	TRBD2	TRBJ2-3	CASSSASGGAADTQYF	TGCGCCAGCAGCTCTGCTAGCGGGGGGGCCGCAGATACGCAGTATTTT
-	TRBV29-1	-	TRBJ2-3	CSTPTGPGTDTQYF	TGCAGCACGCCGACAGGTCCTGGCACAGATACGCAGTATTTT
-	TRBV30	TRBD2	TRBJ2-7	CAWSRLAETYEQYF	TGTGCCTGGAGTCGGCTAGCGGAAACCTACGAGCAGTACTTC
-	TRBV5-1	TRBD2	TRBJ2-3	CASSFGTSQSTDTQYF	TGCGCCAGCAGCTTCGGGACTAGCCAAAGCACAGATACGCAGTATTTT
-	TRBV11-2	-	TRBJ2-1	CASSFVAGGSGTFF	-
-	TRBV4-3	-	TRBJ1-5	CASSQEWSGRGNQPQHF	TGCGCCAGCAGCCAAGAATGGTCAGGGCGAGGCAATCAGCCCCAGCATTTT
-	TRBV10-3	TRBD2	TRBJ2-1	CAITNKQDPGLAGGLAYNEQFF	TGTGCCATCACCAATAAACAGGACCCGGGACTAGCGGGAGGGCTGGCCTACAATGAGCAGTTCTTC
-	TRBV4-2	-	TRBJ1-2	CASSQGHRQVVYGYTF	TGTGCCAGCAGCCAAGGACATCGACAGGTAGTCTATGGCTACACCTTC
once	TRBV2	-	TRBJ2-1	CASSPETNSPPFF	TGTGCCAGCAGTCCCGAGACAAACTCGCCCCCGTTCTTC
-	TRBV10-3	-	TRBJ2-7	CAIGVRDYEQYF	TGTGCCATCGGGGTCAGGGACTACGAGCAGTACTTC
-	TRBV9	-	TRBJ1-3	CASSSRVSGSGNTIYF	TGTGCCAGCAGCTCACGGGTCTCCGGCTCTGGAAACACCATATATTTT
-	TRBV19	-	TRBJ2-3	CASSTGGDTQYF	TGTGCCAGTAGTACCGGTGGAGATACGCAGTATTTT
-	TRBV7-9	TRBD2	TRBJ2-1	CASSSSSGLAGSPYNEQFF	TGTGCCAGCAGCTCCTCGTCGGGACTAGCGGGTTCCCCCTACAATGAGCAGTTCTTC
-	TRBV4-1	TRBD1	TRBJ2-2	CASSQDGPGTVVGELFF	TGCGCCAGCAGCCAAGATGGCCCTGGGACAGTAGTTGGGGAGCTGTTTTTT
once	TRBV6-2/TRBV6-3	TRBD1	TRBJ1-1	CASSYPDRGLAEAFF	TGTGCCAGCAGTTACCCTGACAGGGGGTTGGCTGAAGCTTTCTTT
-	TRBV9	TRBD2	TRBJ2-1	CASSVGGGSSYNEQFF	TGTGCCAGCAGCGTAGGTGGCGGGAGCTCCTACAATGAGCAGTTCTTC
-	TRBV7-9	TRBD1	TRBJ2-2	CASSSRQGAGTGELFF	TGTGCCAGCAGCAGCCGACAGGGGGCGGGCACCGGGGAGCTGTTTTTT
once	TRBV18	-	TRBJ1-1	CASSPQVGRTEAFF	TGTGCCAGCTCACCACAGGTGGGCCGGACTGAAGCTTTCTTT
-	TRBV6-5	-	TRBJ2-5	CASSPGAPSGTQYF	TGTGCCAGCAGTCCTGGGGCCCCGAGTGGGACCCAGTACTTC